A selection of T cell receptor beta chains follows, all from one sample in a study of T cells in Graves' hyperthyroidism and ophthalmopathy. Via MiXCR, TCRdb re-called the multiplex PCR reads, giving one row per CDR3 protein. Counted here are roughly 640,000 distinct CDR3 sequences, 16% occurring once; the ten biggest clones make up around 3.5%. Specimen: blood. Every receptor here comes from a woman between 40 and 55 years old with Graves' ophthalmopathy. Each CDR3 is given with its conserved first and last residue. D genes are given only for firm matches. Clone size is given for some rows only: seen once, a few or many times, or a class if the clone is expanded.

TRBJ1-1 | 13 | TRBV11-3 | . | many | CASSEDSNTEAFF | TGTGCCAGCAGCGAAGACAGTAACACTGAAGCTTTCTTT
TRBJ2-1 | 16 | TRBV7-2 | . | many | CASSFTRGSSYNEQFF | TGTGCCAGCAGCTTTACTAGGGGCAGCTCCTACAATGAGCAGTTCTTC
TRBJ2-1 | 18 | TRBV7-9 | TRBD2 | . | CASSPKGLAGLASNEQFF | TGTGCCAGCAGCCCTAAGGGACTAGCGGGCCTCGCTTCGAATGAGCAGTTCTTC
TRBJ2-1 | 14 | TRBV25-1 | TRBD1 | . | CASRGDRGTNEQFF | TGTGCCAGCCGGGGGGACAGGGGCACCAATGAGCAGTTCTTC
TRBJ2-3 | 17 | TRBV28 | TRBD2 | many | CASSPRLAGGPGDTQYF | TGTGCCAGCAGTCCGCGACTAGCGGGGGGGCCGGGTGATACGCAGTATTTT
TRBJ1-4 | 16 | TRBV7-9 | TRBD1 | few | CASSSTQTGINEKLFF | TGTGCCAGCAGCTCGACCCAGACAGGGATAAATGAAAAACTGTTTTTT
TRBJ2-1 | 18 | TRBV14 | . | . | CASSRQATSALSYNEQFF | TGTGCCAGCAGCCGGCAGGCGACTAGTGCGCTCTCCTACAATGAGCAGTTCTTC
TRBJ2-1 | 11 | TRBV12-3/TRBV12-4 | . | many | CASRDYNEQFF | TGTGCCAGCAGGGATTACAATGAGCAGTTCTTC
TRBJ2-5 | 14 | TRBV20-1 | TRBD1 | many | CSAWDSSNQGAQYF | TGCAGTGCTTGGGACAGCTCAAATCAAGGGGCCCAGTACTTC
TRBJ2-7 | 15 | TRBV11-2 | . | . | CAGSPLATYSYEQYF | TGTGCCGGCAGCCCTCTAGCGACCTACTCCTACGAGCAGTACTTC
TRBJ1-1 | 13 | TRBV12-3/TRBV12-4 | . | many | CASSSKGDAEAFF | TGTGCCAGCAGTTCTAAGGGTGACGCTGAAGCTTTCTTT
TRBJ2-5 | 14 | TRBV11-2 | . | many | CASSSLTGSGTQYF | TGTGCCAGCAGCTCCTTGACAGGTTCAGGGACCCAGTACTTC
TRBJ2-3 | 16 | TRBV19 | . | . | CASSIVASGSADTPYF | .
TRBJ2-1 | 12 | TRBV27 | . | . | CASWRSYNEQFF | TGTGCCAGCTGGCGCTCCTACAATGAGCAGTTCTTC
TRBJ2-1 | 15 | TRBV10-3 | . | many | CAISDTASKDNEQFF | TGTGCCATCAGTGACACGGCTAGCAAAGACAATGAGCAGTTCTTC
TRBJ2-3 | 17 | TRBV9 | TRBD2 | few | CASSAYPLAGDLYTQYF | TGTGCCAGCAGCGCCTACCCTCTGGCGGGAGATCTTTATACGCAGTATTTT
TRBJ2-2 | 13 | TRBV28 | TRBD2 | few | CATSGRHAGELFF | TGTGCCACAAGCGGGAGGCACGCCGGGGAGCTGTTTTTT
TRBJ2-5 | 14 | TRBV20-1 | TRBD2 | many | CSALTSGGKETQYF | TGCAGTGCCCTGACTAGCGGGGGGAAAGAGACCCAGTACTTC
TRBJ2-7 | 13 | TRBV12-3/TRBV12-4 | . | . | CASSLPHSYEQYF | TGTGCCAGCAGTTTACCCCACTCCTACGAGCAGTACTTC
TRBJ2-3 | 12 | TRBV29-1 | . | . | CSVDVGTDTQYF | TGCAGCGTTGATGTTGGCACAGATACGCAGTATTTT
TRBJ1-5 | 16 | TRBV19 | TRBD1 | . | CASSFGHGQDNQPQHF | TGTGCCAGTAGTTTCGGACACGGACAGGACAATCAGCCCCAGCATTTT
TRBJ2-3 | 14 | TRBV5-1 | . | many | CASSSWELGDTQYF | TGCGCCAGCAGCTCTTGGGAGCTGGGGGATACGCAGTATTTT
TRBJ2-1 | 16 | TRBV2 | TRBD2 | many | CASRPSGRASYNEQFF | TGTGCCAGCAGACCTAGCGGGAGGGCCTCCTACAATGAGCAGTTCTTC
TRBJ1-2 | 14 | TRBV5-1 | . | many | CASSSIFGGFGYTF | TGCGCCAGCAGCTCAATTTTCGGAGGGTTTGGCTACACCTTC
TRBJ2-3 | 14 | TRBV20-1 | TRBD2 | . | CSANGLADTDTQYF | TGCAGTGCCAACGGACTAGCGGACACAGATACGCAGTATTTT
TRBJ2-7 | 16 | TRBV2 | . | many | CASSEAMDRRTYEQYF | TGTGCCAGCAGTGAAGCTATGGACCGTCGTACCTACGAGCAGTACTTC
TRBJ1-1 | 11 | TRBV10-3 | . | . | CAISNTSEAFF | TGTGCCATCAGCAACACCTCCGAAGCTTTCTTT
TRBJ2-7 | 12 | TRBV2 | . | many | CASSELFYEQYF | TGTGCCAGCAGTGAGTTATTCTACGAGCAGTACTTC
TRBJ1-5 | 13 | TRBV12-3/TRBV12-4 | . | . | CASSQAGVQPQHF | TGTGCCAGCAGTCAGGCCGGTGTTCAGCCCCAGCATTTT
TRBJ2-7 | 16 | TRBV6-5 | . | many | CASSYSFGRATYEQYF | TGTGCCAGCAGTTACTCCTTTGGCAGGGCTACCTACGAGCAGTACTTC
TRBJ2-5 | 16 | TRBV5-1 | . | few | CASSLSVGGLQETQYF | TGCGCCAGCAGCCTCTCGGTTGGGGGGCTCCAAGAGACCCAGTACTTC
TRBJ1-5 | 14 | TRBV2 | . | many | CASSENTGRQPQHF | TGTGCCAGCAGTGAAAACACGGGTAGGCAGCCCCAGCATTTT
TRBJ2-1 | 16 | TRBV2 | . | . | CASSLRGRGGYNEQFF | TGTGCCAGCAGTTTACGGGGGAGGGGGGGATACAATGAGCAGTTCTTC
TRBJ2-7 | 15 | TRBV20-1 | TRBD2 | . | CSASALLAGVYEQYF | TGCAGTGCTTCCGCATTGCTAGCGGGAGTCTACGAGCAGTACTTC
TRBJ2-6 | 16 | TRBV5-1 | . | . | CASSLSPDSGANVLTF | TGCGCCAGCAGCTTGTCCCCGGACTCTGGGGCCAACGTCCTGACTTTC
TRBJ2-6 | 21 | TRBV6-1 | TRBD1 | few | CASSPKRTGAAVGSGANVLTF | TGTGCCAGCAGTCCGAAGCGAACAGGGGCCGCGGTTGGCTCTGGGGCCAACGTCCTGACTTTC
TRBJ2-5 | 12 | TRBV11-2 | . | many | CASSRPETTQYF | TGTGCCAGCAGCCGGCCAGAGACAACCCAGTACTTC
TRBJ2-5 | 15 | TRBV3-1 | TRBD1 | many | CASSPLRGREETQYF | TGTGCCAGCAGCCCTCTCAGGGGGCGTGAAGAGACCCAGTACTTC
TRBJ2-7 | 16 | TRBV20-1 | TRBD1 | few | CSASTGSTFRTYEQYF | TGCAGTGCATCGACAGGGAGTACCTTCCGAACCTACGAGCAGTACTTC
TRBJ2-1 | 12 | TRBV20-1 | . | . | CSARDGRVVQFF | TGCAGTGCTAGAGATGGTAGGGTTGTACAGTTCTTC
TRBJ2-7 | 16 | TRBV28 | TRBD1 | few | CASSTLPGQDAYEQYF | TGTGCCAGCAGTACCTTACCGGGACAGGACGCCTACGAGCAGTACTTC
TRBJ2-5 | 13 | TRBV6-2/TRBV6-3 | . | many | CASRGSVQETQYF | TGTGCCAGCAGGGGATCAGTCCAAGAGACCCAGTACTTC
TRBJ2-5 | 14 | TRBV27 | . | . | CASSRIQGVETQYF | TGTGCCAGCAGTAGAATACAGGGAGTGGAGACCCAGTACTTC
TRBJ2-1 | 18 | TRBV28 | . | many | CASSVAAFGQGSYNEQFF | TGTGCCAGCAGTGTAGCTGCCTTTGGGCAGGGCTCCTACAATGAGCAGTTCTTC
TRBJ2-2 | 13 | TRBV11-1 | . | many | CASSSRQPGELFF | TGTGCCAGCAGCTCCCGACAGCCCGGGGAGCTGTTTTTT